This T cell receptor (beta chain) derives from a study of tissue T cells after allogeneic stem cell transplantation. TCRdb's table, derived via immunoSEQ multiplex PCR, lists solely in-frame clones and lacks some. Here the sample spans 9,000 to 10,000 clones, 60% being singletons. The CDR3 length is 13 residues. Germline CDR1 SSHAT, CDR2 FNYEAQ (reference sequence). The count of this clone is one. At one end the junction does not follow the germline gene, possibly because of a read error. The gene calls are TRBV7-7 and TRBJ2-5, with no clear D. The source material was tissue from the jejunum, sampled at autopsy. This sequence originates from a woman aged 18-49 years with breast cancer. The CDR3, as DNA: TGTGCTAGCAGCTTAACCCTTCAAGAGACCCAGTACTTC. This gives the protein CASSLTLQETQYF.